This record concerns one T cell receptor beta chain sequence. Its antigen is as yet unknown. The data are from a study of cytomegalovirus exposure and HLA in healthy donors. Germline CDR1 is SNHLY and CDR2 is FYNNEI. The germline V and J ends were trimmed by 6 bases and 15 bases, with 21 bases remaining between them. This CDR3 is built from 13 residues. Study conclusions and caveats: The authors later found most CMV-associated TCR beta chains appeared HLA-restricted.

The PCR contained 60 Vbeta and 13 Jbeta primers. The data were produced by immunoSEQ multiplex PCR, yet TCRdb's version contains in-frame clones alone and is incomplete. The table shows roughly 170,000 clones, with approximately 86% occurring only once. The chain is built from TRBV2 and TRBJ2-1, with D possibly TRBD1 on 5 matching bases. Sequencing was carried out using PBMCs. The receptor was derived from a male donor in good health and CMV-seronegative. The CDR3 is CASRGMGQASSFF. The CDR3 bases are TGTGCCAGCAGAGGGATGGGGCAGGCCTCGTCGTTCTTC.